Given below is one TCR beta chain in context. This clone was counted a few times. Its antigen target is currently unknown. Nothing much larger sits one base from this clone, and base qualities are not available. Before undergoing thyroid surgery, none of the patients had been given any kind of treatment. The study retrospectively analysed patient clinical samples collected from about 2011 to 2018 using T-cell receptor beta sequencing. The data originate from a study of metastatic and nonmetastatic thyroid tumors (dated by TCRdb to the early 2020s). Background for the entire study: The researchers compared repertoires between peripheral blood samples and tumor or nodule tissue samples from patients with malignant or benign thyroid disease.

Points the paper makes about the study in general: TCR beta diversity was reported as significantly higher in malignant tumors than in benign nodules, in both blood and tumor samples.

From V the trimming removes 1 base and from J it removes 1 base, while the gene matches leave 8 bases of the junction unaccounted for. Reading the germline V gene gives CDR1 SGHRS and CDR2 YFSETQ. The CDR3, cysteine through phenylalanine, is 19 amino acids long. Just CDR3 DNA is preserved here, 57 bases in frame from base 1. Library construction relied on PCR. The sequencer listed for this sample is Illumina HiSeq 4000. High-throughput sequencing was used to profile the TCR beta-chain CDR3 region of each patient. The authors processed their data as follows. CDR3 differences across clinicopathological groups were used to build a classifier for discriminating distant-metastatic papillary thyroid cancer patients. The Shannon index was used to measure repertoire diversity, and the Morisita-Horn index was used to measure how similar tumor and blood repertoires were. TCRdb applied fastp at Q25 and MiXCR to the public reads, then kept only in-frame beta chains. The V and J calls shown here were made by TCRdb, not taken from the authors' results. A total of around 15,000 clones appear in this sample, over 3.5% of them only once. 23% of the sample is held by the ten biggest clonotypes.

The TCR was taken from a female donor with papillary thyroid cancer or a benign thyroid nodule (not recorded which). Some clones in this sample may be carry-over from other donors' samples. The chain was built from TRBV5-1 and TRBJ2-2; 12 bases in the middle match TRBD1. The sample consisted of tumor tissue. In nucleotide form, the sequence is TGCGCCAGCAGCTTGCCCTCGGGACAGGGGGCCCTGAACACCGGGGAGCTGTTTTTT. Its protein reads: CASSLPSGQGALNTGELFF.